These 32 T cell receptor beta chains were sequenced from one sample in a study of spatial heterogeneity in lung cancer. The time point: sample taken at primary tumor resection. One entry per CDR3 protein, called by TCRdb with MiXCR from the 5' RACE reads. The sample yields around 40,000 distinct CDR3 sequences, roughly 5.2% seen once. Sequenced here: PBMCs, sampled at surgery. These receptors all come from a female donor with early-stage non-small cell lung cancer.

The V gene is TRBV10-3, the J gene TRBJ1-2; no definite D call. The CDR3 has 14 amino acids. Germline assignment: CDR1 ENHRY and CDR2 SYGVKD. With 4 bases removed from V and 2 bases from J, the gap between germline ends came to 11 bases. The CDR3 sequence is CAISGLITNYGYTF. The DNA of the CDR3 is TGTGCCATCAGTGGTCTGATAACCAACTATGGCTACACCTTC.

In this sample, this clonotype turned up many times. This chain uses TRBV29-1 with TRBJ2-6, with D possibly being TRBD2 (6 bases). Trimming removed 4 bases at V and 2 bases at J, with 9 bases between. CDR3 length equals 14 residues. Germline V gives CDR1 SQVTM, CDR2 ANQGSEA. CDR3 bases: TGCAGCGTTGGATCGGGGGCTGGGGCCAACGTCCTGACTTTC. This encodes CSVGSGAGANVLTF.

On this clonotype itself: A much larger clone differs from this one at a single base, so this may be a read error. The chain carries TRBV27 and TRBJ1-5, with unresolved D. Trimming took 2 bases from V and 6 from J, leaving 8 bases between them. CDR3 length: 13 amino acids. Germline loops: CDR1 MNHEY, CDR2 SMNVEV (reference sequence). CDR3 DNA: TGTGCCAGCAGTTTACGGCTTTGTCAGCCCCAGCATTTT. Translating it yields CASSLRLCQPQHF.

In its sample, this clonotype was seen a few times. The chain carries TRBV5-6 and TRBJ1-3; 8 positions match TRBD1. The V gene end was trimmed by 1 base and the J gene end by 2 bases; junction bases not matched to a gene: 2. CDR1 SGHDT and CDR2 YYEEEE come from the germline V gene. This CDR3 region has 15 residues. The CDR3 nucleotides read TGTGCCAGCAGCTTGTCAGGGGGCCCTGGAAACACCATATATTTT. Protein product: CASSLSGGPGNTIYF. Looking up the rest from reference TRBV5-6 and TRBJ1-3 gives the full variable domain: DAGVTQSPTHLIKTRGQQVTLRCSPKSGHDTVSWYQQALGQGPQFIFQYYEEEERQRGNFPDRFSGHQFPNYSSELNVNALLLGDSALYLCASSLSGGPGNTIYFGEGSWLTVV.

This clonotype was recorded at least ten times. This rearrangement joins TRBV28 to TRBJ2-7; 13 bases match TRBD2. The germline CDR1 and CDR2 sequences are MDHEN and SYDVKM. V lost 5 bases to trimming and J lost 2 bases; unmatched junction nucleotides: 6. The CDR3 is made up of 16 amino acids. As DNA, the CDR3 is TGTGCCAGCAGTGCCACCGGGACTAGCGGGACCTACGAGCAGTACTTC. Its protein product is CASSATGTSGTYEQYF.

This clonotype has at least ten counts. The chain combines TRBV20-1 with TRBJ2-3; 7 nucleotides line up with TRBD2. Germline lookup yields CDR1 DFQATT and CDR2 SNEGSKA (reference sequence). The V gene end was trimmed by 4 bases and the J gene end by 8 bases; junction bases not matched to a gene: 6. This CDR3 has 12 amino acids. Here the CDR3 DNA reads TGCAGTGCTATCCGGGGGGAGGTTACGCAGTATTTT. It yields the protein CSAIRGEVTQYF.

This clonotype has a count of ten or more. The chain combines TRBV11-1 with TRBJ2-3; perhaps D is TRBD1 or TRBD2 (6 bases each). The CDR3 runs to 19 residues. Germline V lookup: CDR1 SGHAT, CDR2 FQDESV (reference sequence). Trimming pared 0 bases from V and 2 bases from J, leaving 21 bases between. The CDR3 protein is CASSLALGSEGGTTDTQYF. CDR3 DNA: TGTGCCAGCAGCTTAGCGCTTGGATCGGAGGGGGGTACCACAGATACGCAGTATTTT.

The chain recombines TRBV6-5 with TRBJ2-3; D gene unclear. Trimming cost V 5 bases and J 4 bases, with 16 bases left between them. CDR1 is MNHEY, CDR2 SVGAGI, per germline. The CDR3 runs 15 residues. The DNA of the CDR3 is TGTGCCAGCAGTCCCCGTTTCACCCGCCCAGATACGCAGTATTTT. This codes for CASSPRFTRPDTQYF.

This clonotype turned up a few times. The chain carries TRBV6-1 and TRBJ2-7; D unclear. Trimming removed 3 bases at V and 0 bases at J, with 6 bases between. Germline lookup yields CDR1 MNHNS and CDR2 SASEGT. The CDR3 has 13 amino acids. The CDR3 protein is CASSEVSSYEQYF. The CDR3 DNA reads TGTGCCAGCAGTGAGGTGAGCTCCTACGAGCAGTACTTC.

In DNA, the CDR3 is TGCGCCAGCAGCCAAGCCGATGCCCCCGGGACAGGGGGTCTCTATGGCTACACCTTC. Translated: CASSQADAPGTGGLYGYTF. The gene calls are TRBV4-1 and TRBJ1-2; 11 nucleotides align to TRBD1. There are 19 residues in the CDR3. Per germline, CDR1 MGHRA and CDR2 YSYEKL. V shed 1 base, J shed 4 bases, and the junction held 14 bases outside the gene matches.

The chain carries TRBV11-2 and TRBJ2-2; 7 positions agree with TRBD1. J gave up 3 bases and V 7 bases, and 8 bases lay outside the gene matches. This CDR3 has 15 amino acids. In germline, CDR1 is SGHAT, CDR2 FQNNGV. For the CDR3, the DNA is TGTGCCAGCACCCCAGACAGGGTTCACACCGGGGAGCTGTTTTTT. This encodes CASTPDRVHTGELFF.

This clonotype was seen a few times. The rearrangement joins TRBV3-1 to TRBJ1-1, with TRBD1 identical over 7 bases. The CDR3 spans 13 residues. Germline CDR1 LGHDT, CDR2 YNNKEL (reference sequence). V trimming: 5 bases; J trimming: 5 bases; junction bases outside the gene matches: 5. Written as DNA, the CDR3 is TGTGCCAGCAGCACAACGACAGGGACTGAAGCTTTCTTT. This encodes CASSTTTGTEAFF.

This clonotype has more than one count but fewer than ten. The V gene is TRBV15, the J gene TRBJ2-1; D unresolved. CDR1 is LNHNV, CDR2 YYDKDF, per germline (reference sequence). The CDR3 spans 13 residues. Trimming stripped 0 bases from V and 7 bases from J, with 7 bases between. Here the CDR3 reads CATSRDLANEQFF. The CDR3 DNA sequence: TGTGCCACCAGCAGAGATCTGGCGAATGAGCAGTTCTTC.

This clonotype has at least ten counts. V is TRBV4-2 and J is TRBJ2-5, with TRBD2 matching over 7 bases. This CDR3 comprises 16 residues. Germline V gives CDR1 LGHNA, CDR2 YNFKEQ. J gave up 3 bases and V 4 bases, and 11 bases lay outside the gene matches. DNA for the CDR3: TGTGCCAGCAGCCTCTCCGGTCCCAGCGGGAAAGAGACCCAGTACTTC. Its protein product is CASSLSGPSGKETQYF.

This clonotype was recorded at least ten times. The chain couples TRBV3-1 to TRBJ1-1; D is unclear. Germline V gives CDR1 LGHDT, CDR2 YNNKEL (reference sequence). V gave up 7 bases and J gave up 1 base, with 25 bases separating them. The CDR3 has 18 amino acids. The CDR3 loop is CASTSDGRVWFPNTEAFF. The CDR3 coding sequence is TGTGCCAGCACCTCCGACGGGAGGGTTTGGTTCCCGAACACTGAAGCTTTCTTT.

The table lists this clonotype with many counts. The gene calls are TRBV9 and TRBJ2-1; 7 bases are shared with TRBD1. This CDR3 has 14 residues. V lost 3 bases to trimming and J lost 8 bases; unmatched junction nucleotides: 8. The V gene's germline CDR1 is SGDLS and CDR2 YYNGEE. CDR3 sequence reads: CASSEGATGDEQFF. As DNA, the CDR3 is TGTGCCAGCAGCGAGGGGGCAACAGGCGATGAGCAGTTCTTC.

The gene calls are TRBV9 and TRBJ2-7, with D maybe TRBD1 (5 bases). V was clipped by 3 bases and J by 3 bases, with 19 bases between them. CDR3 length: 16 amino acids. Looked up from germline, CDR1 is SGDLS and CDR2 is YYNGEE. The CDR3 DNA is TGTGCCAGCAGCGACCAACAGTGGGGCAGCTTCTACGAGCAGTACTTC. Protein: CASSDQQWGSFYEQYF.

In this sample, this clonotype turned up a few times. V is TRBV6-5 and J is TRBJ2-3; TRBD1 matches 7 bases. Per germline, CDR1 MNHEY and CDR2 SVGAGI. The CDR3 totals 13 residues. After removal of 2 bases from V and 4 bases from J, the junction contained 0 bases not matched to a gene. CDR3 DNA: TGTGCCAGCAGTTACACAGGGGCAGATACGCAGTATTTT. Protein sequence: CASSYTGADTQYF.

This clonotype was detected many times. CDR3 coding DNA: TGTGCCAGCAGGTCGGTGGCGAAAAATGAAAAACTGTTTTTT. Translating gives CASRSVAKNEKLFF. This sequence joins TRBV5-8 and TRBJ1-4, with D unclear. Germline CDR1 is SGHTS and CDR2 is YDEGEE. CDR3 length: 14 residues. Trimming took 5 bases from V and 5 from J, leaving 13 bases between them.

Notes on this clonotype: A single base separates this from a much larger clone, so it may be a read error. This chain connects TRBV20-1 to TRBJ2-7, with TRBD2 identical over 7 bases. Germline V lookup: CDR1 DFQATT, CDR2 SNEGSKA (reference sequence). The CDR3 runs to 15 residues. This chain's CDR3 is CSAHNPAGLTYGQYF. The CDR3 DNA is TGCAGTGCCCACAACCCAGCGGGGCTGACCTACGGGCAGTACTTC.

This clonotype was observed at least ten times. The chain has TRBV11-2 and TRBJ2-7; unclear D gene. Germline CDR1 is SGHAT and CDR2 is FQNNGV. V lost 8 bases and J lost 2, with 16 bases in between. The CDR3 spans 14 residues. The CDR3 sequence: CASSYIRRPYEQYF. The DNA of the CDR3 is TGTGCCAGCTCTTACATCCGCAGACCCTACGAGCAGTACTTC. The whole variable domain, remainder taken from reference TRBV11-2 and TRBJ2-7, is EAGVAQSPRYKIIEKRQSVAFWCNPISGHATLYWYQQILGQGPKLLIQFQNNGVVDDSQLPKDRFSAERLKGVDSTLKIQPAKLEDSAVYLCASSYIRRPYEQYFGPGTRLTVT.

This chain uses TRBV20-1 with TRBJ2-7; D gene uncertain. The CDR3 totals 15 residues. Germline CDR1 DFQATT, CDR2 SNEGSKA (reference sequence). V was pared by 4 bases and J by 4 bases, with 20 bases between. As DNA, the CDR3 is TGCAGTGCTACACCGGCCGGGCACTCCTTATACGAGCAGTACTTC. Its translation is CSATPAGHSLYEQYF.

This chain joins TRBV5-1 and TRBJ2-5; 8 bases are shared with TRBD1. Trimming removed 0 bases from V and 5 bases from J; junction bases left unmatched: 3. The CDR3 is 14 residues long. Germline V gives CDR1 SGHRS, CDR2 YFSETQ. The CDR3 here is CASSLGTGSETQYF. CDR3 DNA: TGCGCCAGCAGCTTGGGGACAGGGAGTGAGACCCAGTACTTC. Variable domain in full (rest from reference TRBV5-1 and TRBJ2-5): KAGVTQTPRYLIKTRGQQVTLSCSPISGHRSVSWYQQTPGQGLQFLFEYFSETQRNKGNFPGRFSGRQFSNSRSEMNVSTLELGDSALYLCASSLGTGSETQYFGPGTRLLVL.

This clonotype was counted ten times or more. CDR3 in amino acids: CASSQLATSYNEQFF. The CDR3 coding sequence is TGCGCCAGCAGCCAGCTAGCGACCTCCTACAATGAGCAGTTCTTC. The gene calls are TRBV4-1 and TRBJ2-1; weak D call: TRBD2 (6 bases). The CDR3 sequence is 15 residues long. V was clipped by 3 bases and J by 0 bases, with 9 bases between them. Per the germline V gene, CDR1 is MGHRA and CDR2 is YSYEKL.

At least ten counts were recorded for this clonotype. The chain carries TRBV20-1 and TRBJ1-5; 9 nucleotides match TRBD1. V was clipped by 6 bases and J by 3 bases; unmatched bases: 9. CDR3 length equals 15 residues. Germline V gene lookup returns CDR1 DFQATT and CDR2 SNEGSKA (reference sequence). This chain's CDR3 is CSAREQGAVNQPQHF. The CDR3 bases are TGCAGTGCGAGGGAACAGGGGGCAGTCAATCAGCCCCAGCATTTT.

This clonotype was picked up a small number of times. V is TRBV7-3 and J is TRBJ1-1; D not certain. CDR1 is SGHTA, CDR2 FQGTGA, per germline. There are 13 residues in the CDR3. Trimming removed 4 bases at V and 0 bases at J, with 6 bases between. The CDR3 bases are TGTGCCAGCAGCTCCCAGATGAACACTGAAGCTTTCTTT. This codes for CASSSQMNTEAFF.

The rearrangement links TRBV5-4 to TRBJ2-7, with D perhaps being TRBD1 or TRBD2 (5 bases each). CDR3 size: 15 residues. Germline assignment: CDR1 SGHNT and CDR2 YYREEE (reference sequence). V was pared by 5 bases and J by 2 bases, with 17 bases between. As DNA, the CDR3 is TGTGCCAGCAGTCATAAACGGGACGGCCCCTACGAGCAGTACTTC. This sequence encodes CASSHKRDGPYEQYF.

This clonotype showed up just a few times. The chain uses TRBV20-1 and TRBJ1-1; D is unclear. V was cut by 6 bases and J by 5 bases, with 13 bases left in between. Looked up from germline, CDR1 is DFQATT and CDR2 is SNEGSKA (reference sequence). The CDR3 sequence is 12 residues long. The CDR3, as DNA: TGCAGTGCCGAGTACAGCGCAACTGAAGCTTTCTTT. Its protein is CSAEYSATEAFF.

This clonotype came up many times. The chain uses TRBV19 and TRBJ2-1, with TRBD1 matching over 8 bases. The V and J ends lost 6 bases and 10 bases, in that order; junction bases with no gene match: 11. Germline assignment: CDR1 LNHDA and CDR2 SQIVND (reference sequence). The CDR3 sequence is 14 residues long. The chain's CDR3 is CASRRGQVASEQFF. DNA for the CDR3: TGTGCCAGTAGAAGGGGACAGGTTGCATCCGAGCAGTTCTTC.

In this sample, this clonotype turned up many times. The chain joins TRBV4-3 to TRBJ2-1; 7 bases fit TRBD2. The CDR3 covers 16 residues. CDR1 is LGHNA and CDR2 is YSLEER in the germline V gene. V lost 0 bases, J lost 4 bases, and 6 bases stayed unmatched. CDR3 sequence reads: CASSQEAGTLYNEQFF. The CDR3 nucleotides read TGCGCCAGCAGCCAAGAAGCGGGGACCCTTTACAATGAGCAGTTCTTC.

This clonotype has ten or more counts. The rearrangement uses TRBV7-9 and TRBJ1-2; D unclear. The CDR3 sequence is 13 residues long. V was pared by 5 bases and J by 4 bases, with 11 bases between. Germline V gene lookup returns CDR1 SEHNR and CDR2 FQNEAQ (reference sequence). The CDR3 region has the DNA TGTGCCAGCAGCCCGGAAGTGGCCTATGGCTACACCTTC. Translated: CASSPEVAYGYTF.

V usage is TRBV2 and J usage is TRBJ1-2; 7 bases align to TRBD1. Germline V gene sequence: CDR1 SNHLY, CDR2 FYNNEI. The CDR3 sequence is 14 residues long. Trimming took 6 bases from V and 6 from J; bases not matched to a gene: 10. CDR3 nucleotide sequence: TGTGCCAGCAGCCAGACAGGGAGGGCGGATGGCTACACCTTC. This translates into CASSQTGRADGYTF.